This T cell receptor (beta chain) was captured by sequencing in a study of T cells in localized non-small cell lung cancer. Study-level results: Paired adjacent lung recovered a median about 61 of the top 100 tumor clones. In uninvolved adjacent lung, T cell clonality reached its highest value, exceeding tumor. Investigators sequenced only a single tumor region, leaving heterogeneity possible. Those with higher blood T cell density had longer overall survival.

The V end was cut by 7 bases, the J end by 1 base, with 14 bases between. There are 15 residues in the CDR3. Germline V gives CDR1 LNHDA, CDR2 SQIVND (reference sequence). By share of the sample, this clone is medium-sized. Its antigen is unidentified. Data came from immunoSEQ multiplex PCR; TCRdb stores just in-frame clones and leaves some out. The sample consists of about 56,000 clones, 75% to 90% of them appearing once. Here the sequenced sample was peripheral blood, taken before any cancer treatment. V is TRBV19 and J is TRBJ1-5, with a tentative D call TRBD1 (6 bases). The origin of this receptor is a woman between 40 and 69 years old with stage I lung adenocarcinoma. This CDR3 is CASIEQGWSNQPQHF. The CDR3 DNA is TGTGCCAGTATCGAACAGGGCTGGAGCAATCAGCCCCAGCATTTT.